What follows is one T cell receptor (beta chain) and its context. What it binds is unknown. The data stem from a study of cytomegalovirus exposure and HLA in healthy donors. Study conclusions and caveats: Later analysis demonstrated an association between a missense DCLRE1C variant and TCR beta V- and J-gene trimming. High specificity and sensitivity for cytomegalovirus status were reported for the classifier.

It was with 60 Vbeta and 13 Jbeta primers that the PCR ran. Here immunoSEQ multiplex PCR was the method, and the copy in TCRdb shows in-frame clones only, minus some. The sample lists 100,000 to 150,000 clones, over 60% occurring once. This receptor was obtained from a human donor in good health. Specimen: PBMCs.

The CDR3 spells CASSGQSNEQFF. In nucleotides, the CDR3 is TGTGCCAGCTCGGGGCAGAGCAATGAGCAGTTCTTC. V gene TRBV18 combines with J gene TRBJ2-1; the D gene is possibly TRBD1 (5 bases). Between the trimmed V and J ends, which lost 6 bases and 6 bases, there was a span of 9 bases. The CDR3 totals 12 residues. Germline values: CDR1 KGHSH, CDR2 LQKENI.